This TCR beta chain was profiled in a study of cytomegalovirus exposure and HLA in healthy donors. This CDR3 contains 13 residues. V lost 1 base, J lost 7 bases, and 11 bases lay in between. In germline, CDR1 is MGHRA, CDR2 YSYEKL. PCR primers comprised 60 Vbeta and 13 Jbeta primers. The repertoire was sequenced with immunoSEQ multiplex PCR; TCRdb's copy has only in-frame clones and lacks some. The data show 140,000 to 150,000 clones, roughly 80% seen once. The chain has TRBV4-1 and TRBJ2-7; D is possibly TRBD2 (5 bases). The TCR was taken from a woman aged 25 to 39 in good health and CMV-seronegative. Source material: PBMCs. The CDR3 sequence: CASSQVVTREQYF. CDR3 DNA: TGCGCCAGCAGCCAAGTGGTAACTAGGGAGCAGTACTTC.